The 6 T cell receptor beta chains below come from one sample, sequenced in a study of cytomegalovirus exposure and HLA in healthy donors. The primer mix had 60 Vbeta and 13 Jbeta primers. Assay: immunoSEQ multiplex PCR; the TCRdb copy retains only in-frame clones and omits some. The sample lists roughly 110,000 clones; roughly 69% were seen once. Sequencing used PBMCs. These receptors originate from a human donor in good health.

The chain links TRBV7-2 to TRBJ1-1; D is unclear. Deletions cut 4 bases from V and 0 bases from J, with 12 bases between. The CDR3 runs to 15 residues. From germline, CDR1 is SGHTA and CDR2 FQGNSA. The CDR3 DNA sequence: TGTGCCAGCAGCTCCCATCCAATCATGAACACTGAAGCTTTCTTT. It is translated as CASSSHPIMNTEAFF.

The chain links TRBV7-2 to TRBJ1-3, with D uncertain. Trimming took off 8 bases at V and 4 bases at J, with 12 bases between the two ends. This CDR3 spans 13 amino acids. CDR1 and CDR2 from the germline V gene are SGHTA and FQGNSA. In DNA form, the CDR3 reads TGTGCCAGCGGCATGGCGGGAGGAAACACCATATATTTT. Its protein product is CASGMAGGNTIYF. Filled out from reference TRBV7-2 and TRBJ1-3, the complete variable domain reads GAGVSQSPSNKVTEKGKDVELRCDPISGHTALYWYRQSLGQGLEFLIYFQGNSAPDKSGLPSDRFSAERTGGSVSTLTIQRTQQEDSAVYLCASGMAGGNTIYFGEGSWLTVV.

This chain uses TRBV11-3 with TRBJ2-5; weak D call: TRBD1 (6 bases). The V gene lost 5 bases and the J gene lost 3 bases, with 10 bases spanning the gap. This CDR3 is built from 13 residues. CDR1 and CDR2 from the germline V gene are SGHNT and YENEEA. Here the CDR3 DNA reads TGTGCCAGCAGCACACAGGGTGAAGAGACCCAGTACTTC. It yields the protein CASSTQGEETQYF.

The chain has TRBV7-2 and TRBJ1-5, with D tentatively TRBD1 (5 bases). The germline gives CDR1 SGHTA, CDR2 FQGNSA. Trimming removed 5 bases from V and 5 bases from J, with 10 bases in between. The CDR3 totals 13 residues. The CDR3 DNA sequence: TGTGCCAGCAGCCGAGTAGGGGATCAGCCCCAGCATTTT. It yields the protein CASSRVGDQPQHF.

This chain joins TRBV30 and TRBJ2-7; maybe TRBD1 (5 bases). CDR3 size: 12 residues. The germline V gene encodes CDR1 GTSNPN and CDR2 SVGIG (reference sequence). Trimming left V 3 bases short and J 3 bases short, with 9 bases between. Here the CDR3 reads CAWSREDYEQYF. CDR3 coding DNA: TGTGCCTGGAGCAGGGAAGACTACGAGCAGTACTTC.

This clone showed up just once. The chain carries TRBV27 and TRBJ2-7, with TRBD2 identical over 8 bases. V was pared by 6 bases and J by 3 bases, with 10 bases of the junction left unmatched. Germline CDR1 reads MNHEY; CDR2 reads SMNVEV (reference sequence). This CDR3 contains 15 residues. Here the CDR3 DNA reads TGTGCCAGCAGGCTCACACTAGCGGCTTACTACGAGCAGTACTTC. This gives the protein CASRLTLAAYYEQYF.